The rows below give T cell receptor beta chains drawn from one sample of a study of regulatory T cells in long-lasting Graves disease. TCRdb recomputed calls from the multiplex PCR reads with MiXCR, one row per CDR3 protein. The table shows about 400,000 distinct CDR3 sequences, with over 14% occurring only once. These data also featured in a second study, about T cells in Graves' hyperthyroidism and ophthalmopathy.

The sequenced sample was peripheral blood mononuclear cells (PBMCs), obtained at new diagnosis, from a patient treated with antithyroid drugs. Receptors originate from a woman aged 40 to 50 with Graves disease. Each CDR3 is given with its conserved first and last residue. A D gene is named only where the DNA matches it firmly. Clone size is stated in some rows and not others, as once, few, many or a class when expanded.

-	TRBV11-3	many	TRBJ2-7	CASSRGEIGQYF	TGTGCCAGCAGCCGAGGGGAAATCGGGCAGTACTTC
TRBD2	TRBV7-8	many	TRBJ2-3	CASSSFAGEGDTQYF	TGTGCCAGCAGCTCGTTTGCGGGAGAGGGGGATACGCAGTATTTT
TRBD2	TRBV28	many	TRBJ2-3	CASSLARGVQGTDTQYF	TGTGCCAGCAGTTTAGCCCGGGGGGTGCAGGGCACAGATACGCAGTATTTT
TRBD1	TRBV27	many	TRBJ1-2	CASSFGQGGYGYTF	TGTGCCAGCAGTTTCGGACAGGGAGGCTATGGCTACACCTTC
-	TRBV7-9	many	TRBJ2-2	CASSLALNTGELFF	TGTGCCAGCAGCTTGGCACTGAACACCGGGGAGCTGTTCTTT
TRBD1	TRBV6-1	many	TRBJ2-2	CASTWGAGQGFGGELFF	TGTGCCAGCACCTGGGGGGCGGGACAGGGATTCGGCGGGGAGCTGTTTTTT
-	TRBV20-1	many	TRBJ2-2	CSAGDSPLNTGELFF	TGCAGTGCTGGGGACTCTCCTTTAAACACCGGGGAGCTGTTTTTT
-	TRBV3-1	-	TRBJ2-7	CASSQADITGRTSYEQYF	TGTGCCAGCAGCCAAGCCGATATCACAGGGCGTACCTCCTACGAGCAGTACTTC
TRBD2	TRBV29-1	few	TRBJ2-3	CSVLAGAGTDTQYF	TGCAGCGTGCTAGCGGGAGCGGGAACAGATACGCAGTATTTT
-	TRBV28	-	TRBJ2-7	CASSTRVRGLLLGSYEQYF	TGTGCCAGCAGTACCCGGGTGCGGGGACTTTTGCTGGGCTCCTACGAGCAGTACTTC
-	TRBV14	many	TRBJ1-2	CASSQADIPYYGYTF	TGTGCCAGCAGCCAAGCGGACATCCCATACTATGGCTACACCTTC
TRBD1	TRBV28	many	TRBJ2-2	CASRDRVETGELFF	TGTGCCAGCAGGGACAGGGTCGAGACCGGGGAGCTGTTTTTT
-	TRBV5-6	few	TRBJ1-1	CASSSWVFKDTEAFF	TGTGCCAGCAGCTCTTGGGTATTTAAGGACACTGAAGCTTTCTTT
TRBD2	TRBV6-2/TRBV6-3	many	TRBJ2-5	CASSYYSRAGGRQETQYF	TGTGCCAGCAGTTACTATAGTAGAGCGGGAGGGAGGCAAGAGACCCAGTACTTC
-	TRBV30	-	TRBJ2-1	CAWSVRFVDEQFF	TGTGCCTGGAGTGTACGGTTTGTCGATGAGCAGTTCTTC
-	TRBV5-1	many	TRBJ2-5	CASSPGTPRQETQYF	TGCGCCAGCAGCCCGGGGACCCCCCGCCAAGAGACCCAGTACTTC
TRBD1	TRBV28	many	TRBJ2-7	CATTGTAQYEQYF	TGTGCCACCACCGGGACAGCACAATACGAGCAGTACTTC
TRBD2	TRBV6-1	few	TRBJ2-7	CATYSGTSGFRFHEQYF	TGTGCCACTTACTCCGGGACTAGCGGCTTCCGTTTTCACGAGCAGTACTTC
-	TRBV2	many	TRBJ1-5	CASSDSRVSNQPQHF	TGTGCCAGCAGTGACTCCAGGGTGAGCAATCAGCCCCAGCATTTT
TRBD2	TRBV9	many	TRBJ2-1	CASSVGSTREYNEQFF	TGTGCCAGCAGCGTAGGTTCAACGCGGGAGTACAATGAGCAGTTCTTC
-	TRBV18	-	TRBJ2-2	CASSPVTGQTGELFF	TGTGCCAGCTCACCAGTTACAGGGCAGACCGGGGAGCTGTTTTTT
-	TRBV28	-	TRBJ1-2	CASSPQGIYGYTF	TGTGCCAGCAGTCCTCAGGGGATCTATGGCTACACCTTC
-	TRBV6-1	-	TRBJ1-4	CASRGSSLNEKLFF	TGTGCCAGCAGAGGGAGTTCCCTTAATGAAAAACTGTTTTTT
TRBD1	TRBV12-3/TRBV12-4	many	TRBJ2-5	CASRKDRGEETQYF	TGTGCCAGCAGGAAGGACAGGGGCGAAGAGACCCAGTACTTC
TRBD2	TRBV5-1	-	TRBJ2-7	CAGSLGGTSYEQYF	TGCGCCGGCAGCTTGGGGGGGACGAGCTACGAGCAGTACTTC
-	TRBV5-1	-	TRBJ2-7	CASNKDGGTYEQYF	TGCGCCAGCAATAAAGACGGAGGAACCTACGAGCAGTACTTC
-	TRBV19	few	TRBJ2-3	CASSIGGSTDTQYF	TGTGCCAGTAGTATAGGAGGAAGCACAGATACGCAGTATTTT
TRBD2	TRBV6-1	many	TRBJ2-7	CASSEVLSGTYEQYF	TGTGCCAGCAGTGAAGTCTTGAGCGGGACTTACGAGCAGTACTTC
-	TRBV12-3/TRBV12-4	many	TRBJ1-2	CASSQPGSHYGYTF	TGTGCCAGCAGCCAGCCCGGTTCCCACTATGGCTACACCTTC
-	TRBV12-3/TRBV12-4	many	TRBJ2-3	CASSPKVGLDTQYF	TGTGCCAGCAGTCCCAAGGTGGGTTTAGATACGCAGTATTTT
TRBD2	TRBV27	-	TRBJ2-2	CASSPGTSENTGELFF	TGTGCCAGCAGTCCCGGGACTAGCGAGAACACCGGGGAGCTGTTTTTT
-	TRBV3-1	few	TRBJ2-7	CASSLAERTEQYF	TGTGCCAGCAGCCTCGCGGAGCGGACCGAGCAGTACTTC
TRBD1	TRBV28	few	TRBJ2-2	CASSLRDRGNTGELFF	TGTGCCAGCAGTCTCCGGGACAGGGGGAACACCGGGGAGCTGTTTTTT
TRBD2	TRBV28	many	TRBJ2-1	CASSFRQGRTSGSSYNEQFF	TGTGCCAGCAGTTTTAGGCAGGGCCGGACTAGCGGGAGTTCCTACAATGAGCAGTTCTTC
TRBD2	TRBV20-1	-	TRBJ2-1	CSARRLAGRGYNEQLF	TGCAGTGCTAGAAGGCTAGCGGGAAGGGGGTACAATGAGCAGCTCTTC
-	TRBV7-8	-	TRBJ2-4	CASSFYICSAVTAPRGKNIQYF	-
-	TRBV20-1	many	TRBJ2-5	CSASEASGTGGQETQYF	TGCAGTGCTAGTGAGGCTAGCGGGACAGGTGGACAAGAGACCCAGTACTTC
-	TRBV24-1	-	TRBJ1-2	CATSDRGRIYGYTF	TGTGCCACCAGTGATCGAGGCAGAATCTATGGCTACACCTTC
-	TRBV18	many	TRBJ2-2	CASSPPGGTQNTGELFF	TGTGCCAGCTCACCACCGGGAGGGACACAGAACACCGGGGAGCTGTTTTTT
TRBD2	TRBV19	few	TRBJ2-1	CASSKGTSGPLSYNEQFF	TGTGCCAGTAGTAAGGGGACTAGCGGGCCCCTCTCCTACAATGAGCAGTTCTTC
TRBD2	TRBV28	-	TRBJ2-7	CASSRPPGGNEQYF	TGTGCCAGCAGTCGCCCCCCGGGAGGGAACGAGCAGTACTTC
TRBD2	TRBV28	many	TRBJ2-1	CASSLSWTSGKVFQFF	TGTGCCAGCAGTTTGTCCTGGACTAGCGGGAAGGTCTTTCAGTTCTTC
TRBD2	TRBV15	many	TRBJ2-5	CATSRDPGLGFETQYF	TGTGCCACCAGCAGAGATCCGGGACTAGGGTTTGAGACCCAGTACTTC
-	TRBV7-3	many	TRBJ2-3	CASSLSGILPDTQYF	TGTGCCAGCAGCTTATCTGGGATCTTGCCAGATACGCAGTATTTT
TRBD2	TRBV6-5	few	TRBJ2-3	CASSYTSGITDTQYF	TGTGCCAGCAGTTACACTAGCGGGATTACAGATACGCAGTATTTT
TRBD2	TRBV5-1	few	TRBJ2-1	CASSYGLAGINNEQFF	TGCGCCAGCAGCTATGGACTAGCGGGAATCAACAATGAGCAGTTCTTC
-	TRBV30	many	TRBJ1-1	CASERGANTEAFF	TGTGCCTCAGAGCGTGGAGCGAACACTGAAGCTTTCTTT
TRBD1	TRBV28	few	TRBJ2-3	CASSHRDRGLEDTQYF	TGTGCCAGCAGTCACCGGGACAGGGGGCTAGAGGATACGCAGTATTTT
-	TRBV20-1	many	TRBJ1-5	CSAALRGNHDIQPQHF	TGCAGTGCTGCCCTACGAGGGAACCATGACATTCAGCCCCAGCATTTT
-	TRBV20-1	-	TRBJ1-5	CSATRFYDRGNQPQHF	TGCAGTGCTACCCGATTCTATGATAGAGGCAATCAGCCCCAGCATTTT
-	TRBV7-9	many	TRBJ2-1	CASRQRSDEQFF	TGTGCCAGCAGGCAGAGGAGCGATGAGCAGTTCTTC
TRBD1	TRBV7-8	-	TRBJ1-2	CASSSRFLGQGSYGYTF	TGTGCCAGCAGCTCGAGATTTTTGGGACAGGGGTCGTATGGCTACACCTTC